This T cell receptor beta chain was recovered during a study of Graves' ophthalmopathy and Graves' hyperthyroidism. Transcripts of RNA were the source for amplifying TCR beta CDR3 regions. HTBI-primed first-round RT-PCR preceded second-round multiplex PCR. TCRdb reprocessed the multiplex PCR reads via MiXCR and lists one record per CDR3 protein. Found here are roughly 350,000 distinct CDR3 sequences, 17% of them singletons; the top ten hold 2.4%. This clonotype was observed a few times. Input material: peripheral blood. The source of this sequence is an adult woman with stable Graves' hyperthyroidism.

The CDR3 DNA reads as TGCAGTGCTAGTGAAGCTAGCGGGAATTACGAGCAGTACTTC. The encoded protein is CSASEASGNYEQYF. The gene calls are TRBV20-1 and TRBJ2-7; TRBD2 matches at 9 bases. The germline CDR1 and CDR2 sequences are DFQATT and SNEGSKA (reference sequence). The CDR3 totals 14 residues. The J segment lost 4 bases and the V segment lost 3 bases, leaving 7 bases of the junction unmatched.